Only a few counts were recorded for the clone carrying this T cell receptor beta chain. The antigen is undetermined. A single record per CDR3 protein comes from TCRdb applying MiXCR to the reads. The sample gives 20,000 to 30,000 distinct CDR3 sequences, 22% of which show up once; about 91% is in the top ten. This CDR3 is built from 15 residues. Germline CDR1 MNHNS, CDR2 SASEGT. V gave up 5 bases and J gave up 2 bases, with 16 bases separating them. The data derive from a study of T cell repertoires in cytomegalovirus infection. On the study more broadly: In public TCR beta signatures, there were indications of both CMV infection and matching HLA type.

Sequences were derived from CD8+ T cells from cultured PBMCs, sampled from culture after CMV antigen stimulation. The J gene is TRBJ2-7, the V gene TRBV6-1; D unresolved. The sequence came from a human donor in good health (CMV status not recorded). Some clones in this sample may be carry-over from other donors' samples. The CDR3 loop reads CASSHTRVVTYEQYF. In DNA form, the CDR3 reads TGTGCCAGCAGTCACACACGGGTGGTCACCTACGAGCAGTACTTC.